Listed below are T cell receptor beta chains from one sample, sequenced in a study of early T cells in non-severe SARS-CoV-2 infection. TCRdb re-analysed the 5' RACE reads in MiXCR, keeping a single row per CDR3 protein. The sample shows 70,000 to 90,000 distinct CDR3 sequences, about 12% of them seen only once. Sequenced input: whole blood. The receptors shown here come from an adult who was a healthcare worker with PCR-confirmed SARS-CoV-2 infection or an uninfected control (not recorded which). The CDR3 runs from the conserved cysteine through the conserved F or W. Fields, in order: D gene, J gene, V gene, clone size, CDR3 DNA, CDR3 protein. D genes are given only for firm matches. Where a row states a size, it is once, few, many or the class of an expanded clone; other rows omit it.

>TRBD1|TRBJ1-5|TRBV19|few
TGTGCCAGTAACCGGGACAGAGATCAGCCCCAGCATTTT
CASNRDRDQPQHF
>TRBD1|TRBJ2-7|TRBV9|-
TGTGCCAGCAGTCCAGGGGGCGCCGCCTACGAGCAGTACTTC
CASSPGGAAYEQYF
>TRBD2|TRBJ2-5|TRBV10-3|few
TGTGCCATCGGAGGGACTAGCGGCCCAAAGACCCAGTACTTC
CAIGGTSGPKTQYF
>TRBD2|TRBJ2-1|TRBV9|many
TGTGCCAGCAGCTTGGTGACTAGCGGCCGGAGCGAGCAGTTCTTC
CASSLVTSGRSEQFF
>TRBD2|TRBJ2-1|TRBV6-1|few
TGTGCCAGAGGACTAGCGAGATACAATGAGCAGTTCTTC
CARGLARYNEQFF
>-|TRBJ2-1|TRBV3-2|few
TGTGCCAGCAGCCAAGTGGGGGGGACTAGCGACTACAATGAGCAGTTCTTC
CASSQVGGTSDYNEQFF
>-|TRBJ2-7|TRBV7-9|-
TGTGCCAGCAGCTTAGTCTCCGGGGACCCAAAGAACGAGCAGTACTTC
CASSLVSGDPKNEQYF
>-|TRBJ2-1|TRBV27|few
TGTGCCAGCAGTTTATGGGCAGGGAATGAGCAGTTCTTC
CASSLWAGNEQFF
>TRBD2|TRBJ2-1|TRBV9|many
TGTGCCAGCAGCGTAACCGGCGGGGGGTACAATGAGCAGTTCTTC
CASSVTGGGYNEQFF
>TRBD2|TRBJ2-7|TRBV28|-
TGTGCCAGCAGTAGTCCGGGGGGGCCTCCCTACTTC
CASSSPGGPPYF
>TRBD2|TRBJ2-1|TRBV28|few
TGTGCCAGCAGTCTCCACGCCGGGACTAGCGGCGAGCAGTTCTTC
CASSLHAGTSGEQFF
>-|TRBJ2-7|TRBV7-2|many
TGTGCCAGCAGCTTAGCGCCCGGGAATTACTACGAGCAGTACTTC
CASSLAPGNYYEQYF
>TRBD1|TRBJ2-7|TRBV7-9|many
TGTGCCAGCAGCCCAGGACAGGGGGGGATCGTGGAGCAGTACTTC
CASSPGQGGIVEQYF
>TRBD2|TRBJ2-1|TRBV7-2|few
TGTGCCAGCAGCTTACAAGGGACTAGCCTAGGATACGAGCAGTTCTTC
CASSLQGTSLGYEQFF
>-|TRBJ2-3|TRBV9|-
TGTGCCAGCAGCCCAAGGAGCAGTAGCACAGATACGCAGTATTTT
CASSPRSSSTDTQYF
>-|TRBJ2-7|TRBV20-1|-
TGCAGTGCTAGTCCTAGCCGGTACGAGCAGTACTTC
CSASPSRYEQYF
>TRBD2|TRBJ2-3|TRBV28|-
TGTGCCAGCAGTTTATCCGGGCGGGAGGAAACAGATACGCAGTATTTT
CASSLSGREETDTQYF
>TRBD2|TRBJ2-1|TRBV7-3|few
TGTGCCAGCAGCCCCGGGACTAACCTTAGAAATGAGCAGTTCTTC
CASSPGTNLRNEQFF
>-|TRBJ2-6|TRBV12-3/TRBV12-4|many
TGTGCCAGCAGTTTGGTGAGGGGGGCCAACGTCCTGACTTTC
CASSLVRGANVLTF
>-|TRBJ2-3|TRBV6-4|-
TGTGCCAGCAGTTTAGAAAGGGCAGATACGCAGTATTTT
CASSLERADTQYF
>-|TRBJ2-2|TRBV5-6|-
TGTGCCAGCAGGGGGGACCTGAACACCGGGGAGCTGTTTTTT
CASRGDLNTGELFF
>-|TRBJ2-3|TRBV10-2|few
TGCGCCAGCAGTCCCAGCCATAGCACAGATACGCAGTATTTT
CASSPSHSTDTQYF
>-|TRBJ2-7|TRBV7-9|many
TGTGCCAGCAGCTTAGTCTCCTACGAGCAGTACTTC
CASSLVSYEQYF
>TRBD2|TRBJ2-3|TRBV20-1|few
TGCAGTGCTAGATCCGGGGGGACTAGCGGGAGAGCTACGCAGTATTTT
CSARSGGTSGRATQYF
>TRBD2|TRBJ2-1|TRBV6-5|few
TGTGCCAGCAGTTACCCGGGACTAGCGGACAATGAGCAGTTCTTC
CASSYPGLADNEQFF
>-|TRBJ1-1|TRBV11-2|few
TGTGCCAGCAGCTTAGTACTGGGAAAAGGCACTGAAGCTTTCTTT
CASSLVLGKGTEAFF
>TRBD1|TRBJ2-1|TRBV10-3|few
TGTGCCATCAGTGACCAAAGACAGGGGGCTGAGTTAGGGCAGTTCTTC
CAISDQRQGAELGQFF
>-|TRBJ2-7|TRBV9|few
TGTGCCAGCAGCGTAGGATTGGGGGCTTCCTACGAGCAGTACTTC
CASSVGLGASYEQYF
>TRBD2|TRBJ2-1|TRBV5-6|-
TGTGCCAGCAGCTTGGATCGACTAGCGGACAATGAGCAGTTCTTC
CASSLDRLADNEQFF
>-|TRBJ2-1|TRBV14|few
TGTGCCAGCAGCCAAGGAAGAGGCTACAATGAGCAGTTCTTC
CASSQGRGYNEQFF
>-|TRBJ2-2|TRBV5-1|many
TGCGCCAGCAGCTTGGCCGGGGGGCCAATTGGCGGGGAGCTGTTTTTT
CASSLAGGPIGGELFF
>TRBD2|TRBJ2-1|TRBV9|few
TGTGCCAGCAGCGTAGAGATGGCGGGAGGAAATGAGCAGTTCTTC
CASSVEMAGGNEQFF
>-|TRBJ1-4|TRBV15|-
TGTGCCACCAGCATCCCCGGGAAAGGGACTAATGAAAAACTGTTTTTT
CATSIPGKGTNEKLFF
>TRBD2|TRBJ2-7|TRBV28|many
TGTGCCAGCAGTTTAGCGGGAGGGAAAATAAGCTCCTACGAGCAGTACTTC
CASSLAGGKISSYEQYF
>TRBD1|TRBJ2-7|TRBV12-3/TRBV12-4|-
TGTGCCAGCAGTTTCGCCGACAGGGGATGGGAGCAGTACTTC
CASSFADRGWEQYF
>-|TRBJ2-7|TRBV29-1|few
TGCAGCGTTGGTGAGGGGGGAGCCTACGAGCAGTACTTC
CSVGEGGAYEQYF
>TRBD1|TRBJ2-3|TRBV2|-
TGTGCCAGCAGGGCCGACAGGGGGCGAGCAGATACGCAGTATTTT
CASRADRGRADTQYF
>-|TRBJ2-1|TRBV7-8|many
TGTGCCAGCAGCTCCGGGGGCAATGAGCAGTTCTTC
CASSSGGNEQFF
>TRBD2|TRBJ2-7|TRBV29-1|-
TGCAGCGTTGAAATCGGGAGGGCGGACTACGAGCAGTACTTC
CSVEIGRADYEQYF
>-|TRBJ2-7|TRBV7-8|few
TGTGCCAGCTTTAGGGTAGGGGACGGCGAGCAGTACTTC
CASFRVGDGEQYF
>-|TRBJ2-3|TRBV2|-
TGTGCCAGCAGTGGCACGTTGGATACGCAGTATTTT
CASSGTLDTQYF